This T cell receptor beta chain was retrieved from a study of blood T cell repertoires in COVID-19. Study details: T cells, B-cell-depleted T cells, or PBMCs supplied cDNA or gDNA.

In germline, CDR1 is MNHEY, CDR2 SVGAGI. CDR3 size: 15 residues. V dropped 5 bases and J dropped 0 bases, with 10 bases sitting between them. Generated by immunoSEQ multiplex PCR, the TCRdb table keeps only in-frame clones and is missing some. The table lists hundreds of thousands of clones, roughly 88% of them singletons. The chain links TRBV6-5 to TRBJ1-4; the D is unclear. This receptor was identified in a man in his forties with acute or convalescent COVID-19. The specimen sequenced was peripheral blood. The DNA for the CDR3 is TGTGCCAGCAGTCTCAACAGAGCAACTAATGAAAAACTGTTTTTT. Residues: CASSLNRATNEKLFF.